This paragraph reports one T cell receptor (beta chain). This clone was detected only once. Its antigen remains undetermined. No much larger clonotype is one base removed from it; base qualities were not supplied. The data stem from a study of cytotoxic CD8 clonotypes in ibrutinib-treated CLL (dated by TCRdb to the early 2020s). About the study as a whole: In this cohort, approximately 15 patients were treatment-naive and ten to eleven were relapsed/refractory, while about 17 had unmutated IGHV. Responses were partial in about 25 patients and complete in 2; after median approximately 5.5 years follow-up, around 15 stayed in remission and 12 progressed. Samples at response were collected after a median of about 12 months of treatment, with a range of roughly 6 to 40 months. Samples averaged approximately 240,000 productive templates and roughly 86,000 productive rearrangements. Longitudinal samples were available for about 30% of the roughly 90 trial participants. Cryopreserved peripheral blood mononuclear cells were obtained prior to treatment, at the time of response, and at either disease progression or sustained remission. All remission and progressive disease samples were collected while patients were still receiving ibrutinib.

Results the study describes overall, beyond this receptor: Public clonotypes were rare and either contracted or stayed stable during treatment, and the rise in clonality at ibrutinib response reflected the expansion of private clonotypes. At baseline, clonality was higher than in age-matched healthy donors and showed a strong correlation with circulating CD8+ T-cell counts. Clonality increased at ibrutinib response, stayed stable in sustained remission, and fell back toward baseline at progression. Lymph node repertoires were not examined, and the timing of sampling was not matched between patients in sustained remission and those whose disease progressed.

The intended sense of this specimen's time point label: eleven to twelve months on ibrutinib. For TCR beta library preparation, roughly 1.8 micrograms of genomic DNA was extracted from cryopreserved PBMCs. Longitudinal blood samples from CLL patients receiving ibrutinib monotherapy were subjected to high-throughput TCR beta sequencing. The patients took part in an open-label, single-center phase 2 trial of ibrutinib monotherapy. CDR1 and CDR2 (LNHDA, SQIVND) derive from the germline V gene (reference sequence). V lost 5 bases and J lost 0 bases; the stretch between them is 11 bases long. The CDR3 measures 15 amino acids from cysteine to phenylalanine. CDR3 DNA only is kept here, 45 bases in frame from base 1. A MiSeq instrument was used for deep resolution sequencing, which targeted depths ranging from 1 in 1 million up to 1 in 200,000 T cells, with coverage averaging 10x for each clonotype. TCR beta libraries were generated with the immunoSEQ hsTCRB Kit. Processing in the source paper ran as follows. Data were analyzed with ImmunoSEQ Data Assistant and ImmunoSEQ Analyzer, with V, D and J genes assigned per IMGT definitions. Clonality, which ranges from 0 to 1, was calculated by subtracting the normalized Shannon entropy of productive rearrangement frequencies from one. Only overrepresented clonotypes making up at least 0.05% of each patient's repertoire were included in the public clonotype analysis. About twelve repertoires from age-matched healthy donors, obtained from immuneACCESS, served as clonality controls. What TCRdb holds here is the immuneACCESS table cut down to in-frame rearrangements. Part of the clones is not present; checked against another copy, under half of the missing clones reflect an unresolved V gene, and the others are unexplained. V and J calls plus clone size are reproduced from that table; the DNA served to infer D and trimming. The sample table holds more than 200,000 clones, of which 65% to 80% were seen once. The ten top clones hold over 5.5% of the sample.

This chain is built from TRBV19 and TRBJ1-3; no D segment can be confidently identified. Sequencing was performed on PBMCs, taken after 12 months of ibrutinib treatment. The clonotype was recovered from a human donor with chronic lymphocytic leukemia. The nucleotides are TGTGCCAGTAGTCGGACGGTGAGCTCTGGAAACACCATATATTTT. This encodes CASSRTVSSGNTIYF. Full variable domain (CDR3 extended with the reference TRBV19 and TRBJ1-3 proteins): DGGITQSPKYLFRKEGQNVTLSCEQNLNHDAMYWYRQDPGQGLRLIYYSQIVNDFQKGDIAEGYSVSREKKESFPLTVTSAQKNPTAFYLCASSRTVSSGNTIYFGEGSWLTVV.